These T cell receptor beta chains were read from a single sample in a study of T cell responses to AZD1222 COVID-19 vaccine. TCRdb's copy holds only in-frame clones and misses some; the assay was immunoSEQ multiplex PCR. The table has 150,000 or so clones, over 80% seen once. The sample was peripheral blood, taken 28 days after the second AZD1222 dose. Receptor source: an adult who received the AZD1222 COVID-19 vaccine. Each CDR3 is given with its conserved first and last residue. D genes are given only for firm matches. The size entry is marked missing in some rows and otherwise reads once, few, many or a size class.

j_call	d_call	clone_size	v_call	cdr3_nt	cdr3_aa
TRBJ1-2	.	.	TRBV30	TGTGCCTGGAGTGTACTCGGGGGCTATGGCTACACCTTC	CAWSVLGGYGYTF
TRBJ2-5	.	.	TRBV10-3	TGTGCCATCAGAGAGGAGGGCCTCCAAGAGACCCAGTACTTC	CAIREEGLQETQYF
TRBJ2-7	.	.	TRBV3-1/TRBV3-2	TGTGCCAGCAGCCAAGAAGGCGGAACCTACGAGCAGTACTTC	CASSQEGGTYEQYF
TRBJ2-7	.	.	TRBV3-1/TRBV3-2	TGTGCCAGCAGCCAAGAGGGCAGGTCCTACGAGCAGTACTTC	CASSQEGRSYEQYF
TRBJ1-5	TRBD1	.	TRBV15	TGTGCCACCAGCAATAATCGACAGGGCGCTCAGCCCCAGCATTTT	CATSNNRQGAQPQHF
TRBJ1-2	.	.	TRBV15	TGTGCCACCAGCAGTGGGGATAGCGGCTACACCTTC	CATSSGDSGYTF
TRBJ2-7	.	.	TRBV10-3	TGTGCCATCAGTGAGTCGATCACTAAAACCTACGAGCAGTACTTC	CAISESITKTYEQYF
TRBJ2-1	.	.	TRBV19	TGTGCCAGTAGGAGGGAGGCAGAGAATGAGCAGTTCTTC	CASRREAENEQFF
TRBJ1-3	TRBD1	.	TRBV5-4	TGTGCCAGCAGCAACGGACAGGGGTCGTCTGGAAACACCATATATTTT	CASSNGQGSSGNTIYF
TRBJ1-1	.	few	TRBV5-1	TGCGCCAGCAGCCCAAACTCACCCGGACATGAAGCTTTCTTT	CASSPNSPGHEAFF
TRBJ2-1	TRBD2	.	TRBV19	TGTGCCAGTAGTATAGAGCTAGCGGGAGCCTACAATGAGCAGTTCTTC	CASSIELAGAYNEQFF
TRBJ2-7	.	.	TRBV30	TGTGCCTGGAGTGGGGTCTACGAGCAGTACTTC	CAWSGVYEQYF
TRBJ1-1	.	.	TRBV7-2	TGTGCCAGCAGCTTCTTTGGATACACTGAAGCTTTCTTT	CASSFFGYTEAFF
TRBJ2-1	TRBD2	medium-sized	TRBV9	TGTGCCAGCAGCGTAAGGGAGGGACCGGTCAATGAGCAGTTCTTC	CASSVREGPVNEQFF
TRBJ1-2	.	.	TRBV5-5	TGTGCCAGCAGCTTGGAGTCCATTAACCCTAACTATGGCTACACCTTC	CASSLESINPNYGYTF
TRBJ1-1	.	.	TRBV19	TGTGCCAGTAGTAGGAGTGCTGGGGCATGGGACACTGAAGCTTTCTTT	CASSRSAGAWDTEAFF
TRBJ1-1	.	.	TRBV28	TGTGCCAGCAGTTCTAATGGGGCCTCCGCGACCACTGAAGCTTTCTTT	CASSSNGASATTEAFF
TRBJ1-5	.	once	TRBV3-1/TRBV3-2	TGTGCCAGCAGCCATGAGGACAAACTCAATCAGCCCCAGCATTTT	CASSHEDKLNQPQHF
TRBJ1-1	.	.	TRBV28	TGTGCCAGCAGACGCGATAGCACTGAAGCTTTCTTT	CASRRDSTEAFF
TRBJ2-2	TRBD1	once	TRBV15	TGTGCCACCAGCAGAGAAGGACAGGGGGCCACCGGGGAGCTGTTTTTT	CATSREGQGATGELFF
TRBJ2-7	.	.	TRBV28	TGTGCCAGCAGAACACAGGGAGTCCGCTACGAGCAGTACTTC	CASRTQGVRYEQYF
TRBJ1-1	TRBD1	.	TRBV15	TGTGCCACCAGCACCGGGACAGTGAACACTGAAGCTTTCTTT	CATSTGTVNTEAFF